This T cell receptor (beta chain) was captured in a study of cytomegalovirus exposure and HLA in healthy donors. Study information: Counted in an early data release were 65 million to 100 million unique TCRs from HLA-typed donors.

In the PCR, 60 Vbeta and 13 Jbeta primers were used. Profiling relied on immunoSEQ multiplex PCR, and the TCRdb table lists in-frame clones only, not all of them. Among about 55,000 clones, 60% to 80% were seen once, and the ten largest hold around 2.5%. A remark on this clone: Antigen specificity is unknown.

Notes on the study in general: It emerged from a later analysis that several of the most significant clusters appeared to be linked to common viral pathogens. In vitro confirmation showed three CMV-associated chains to be CMV antigen specific. A previous analysis found most TCR beta V segments productive roughly 87% or roughly 30% of the time.

The receptor was derived from a female donor in good health and CMV-seronegative. What was sequenced was PBMCs.

The CDR3 region is CASSGPTSIPHYQETQYF. CDR3 nucleotide sequence: TGTGCCAGCAGTGGCCCGACTAGTATACCACACTATCAAGAGACCCAGTACTTC. The chain uses TRBV6-1 and TRBJ2-5, with a weak D call TRBD2 (6 bases). Germline loops: CDR1 MNHNS, CDR2 SASEGT. Trimming stripped 4 bases from V and 2 bases from J, with 23 bases between. CDR3 length: 18 amino acids.